Here is one TCR beta chain with its context. Per the study methods: Nucleated cell number was recorded as an estimate derived from reference gene primer amplification. TCRdb keeps only in-frame clones here, not all; method: immunoSEQ multiplex PCR. V and J calls and clone size come straight from that table; D and trimming were deduced from the DNA. The data contain roughly 340,000 clones, about 90% of them singletons. Study members were between roughly 18 and 89 years old and lived in 24 US regions. The source of the sample is a study of blood T cell repertoires in COVID-19. In the study overall: Nucleic acid was either cDNA or gDNA, and it came from T cells, B-cell-depleted T cells, or PBMCs.

The germline gives CDR1 SGHTA, CDR2 FQGNSA. Trimming removed 3 bases from V and 2 bases from J, with 7 bases in between. The CDR3 totals 13 residues. Material for sequencing was PBMCs or T cells enriched from blood (not recorded which). The chain joins TRBV7-2 to TRBJ1-2, with D uncertain. The receptor was derived from a man aged 40-50 years in a cohort exposed to, infected with or recovered from COVID-19 (not recorded which). In DNA form, the CDR3 reads TGTGCCAGCAGCTTGAGGAAGAACTATGGCTACACCTTC. This sequence encodes CASSLRKNYGYTF.